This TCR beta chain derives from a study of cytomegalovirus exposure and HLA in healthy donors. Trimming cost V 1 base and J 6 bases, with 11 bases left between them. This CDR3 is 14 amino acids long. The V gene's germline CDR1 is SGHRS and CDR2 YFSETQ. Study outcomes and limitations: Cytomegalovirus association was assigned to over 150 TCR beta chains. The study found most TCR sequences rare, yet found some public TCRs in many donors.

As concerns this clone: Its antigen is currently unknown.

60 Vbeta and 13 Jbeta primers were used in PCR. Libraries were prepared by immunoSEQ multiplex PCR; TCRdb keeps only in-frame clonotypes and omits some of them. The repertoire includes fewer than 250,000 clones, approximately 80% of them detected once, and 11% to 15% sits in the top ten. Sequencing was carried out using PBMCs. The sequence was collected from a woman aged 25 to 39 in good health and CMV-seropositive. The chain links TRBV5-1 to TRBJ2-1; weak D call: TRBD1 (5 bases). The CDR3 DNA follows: TGCGCCAGCAGCTTGAGTAGGACACTCAATGAGCAGTTCTTC. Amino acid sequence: CASSLSRTLNEQFF.